This section outlines one T cell receptor beta chain sequence together with its context. This sample is drawn from a study of blood T cell repertoires in COVID-19. About the research overall: Specimens from acute and convalescent COVID-19 originated in the United States, Italy and Spain.

After removal of 5 bases from V and 2 bases from J, the junction contained 2 bases not matched to a gene. The CDR3 extends over 14 amino acids. CDR1 is KGHDR, CDR2 SFDVKD, per germline. This table comes from immunoSEQ multiplex PCR, and its TCRdb copy is limited to in-frame clones, with some not included. Among about 430,000 clones listed, more than 70% were seen once. V and J are TRBV24-1 and TRBJ2-7, with 10 bases aligning to TRBD1. The sequenced material came from PBMCs or T cells enriched from blood (not recorded which). This TCR was recovered from a woman aged 18-29 years who had been exposed to COVID-19. CDR3 protein: CATSAGTGAYEQYF. As DNA, the CDR3 is TGTGCCACCAGTGCAGGGACAGGGGCCTACGAGCAGTACTTC.